The 26 T cell receptor beta chains below were found in one sample sequenced in a study of blood T cell repertoires in COVID-19. The repertoire was sequenced with immunoSEQ multiplex PCR; TCRdb's copy has only in-frame clones and lacks some. The sample lists fewer than 300,000 clones, about nine tenths occurring once. What was sequenced was peripheral blood. The receptors here all came from a woman aged 25 to 39 with COVID-19, enrolled during active disease.

The chain has TRBV7-9 and TRBJ2-7; 12 bases are a match to TRBD2. Germline V lookup: CDR1 SEHNR, CDR2 FQNEAQ (reference sequence). CDR3 length equals 16 residues. V lost 5 bases and J lost 0; bases outside the gene matches: 5. The CDR3 reads CASSETSGGPSYEQYF. The CDR3 DNA is TGTGCCAGCAGCGAAACTAGCGGGGGGCCCTCCTACGAGCAGTACTTC. The entire variable domain, with the rest obtained from reference TRBV7-9 and TRBJ2-7, is as follows: DTGVSQNPRHKITKRGQNVTFRCDPISEHNRLYWYRQTLGQGPEFLTYFQNEAQLEKSRLLSDRFSAERPKGSFSTLEIQRTEQGDSAMYLCASSETSGGPSYEQYFGPGTRLTVT.

This rearrangement joins TRBV29-1 to TRBJ1-2; D may be TRBD1 (5 bases). This CDR3 is 13 amino acids long. Germline lookup yields CDR1 SQVTM and CDR2 ANQGSEA. V was trimmed by 4 bases and J by 2 bases, leaving 11 bases between them. Here the CDR3 DNA reads TGCAGCGTTGCTCCGGACACGAACTATGGCTACACCTTC. It translates to CSVAPDTNYGYTF.

V and J are TRBV3-1 (or the pseudogene TRBV3-2) and TRBJ1-3; D gene uncertain. The germline V gene has CDR1 LGHDT and CDR2 YNNKEL (reference sequence). V shed 6 bases and J shed 3 bases, with 18 bases lying between them. CDR3 length equals 16 residues. The CDR3 nucleotides read TGTGCCAGCAGACAGACACGTCAGGTTTATGGAAACACCATATATTTT. Protein product: CASRQTRQVYGNTIYF.

This chain connects TRBV7-2 to TRBJ1-2; TRBD1 agrees at 8 bases. The junction had 8 bases not matched to a gene; V was cut back by 1 base and J by 4 bases. The CDR3 runs to 16 residues. Germline V gene data show CDR1 as SGHTA and CDR2 as FQGNSA. This CDR3 is CASSLVSTGETYGYTF. For the CDR3, the DNA is TGTGCCAGCAGCTTAGTTTCGACAGGGGAAACCTATGGCTACACCTTC.

The rearrangement links TRBV5-1 to TRBJ2-5, with 13 nucleotides matching TRBD2. CDR1 SGHRS and CDR2 YFSETQ come from the germline V gene. The CDR3 spans 17 residues. With 4 bases clipped from V and 3 bases from J, the junction kept 9 bases outside the gene matches. DNA for the CDR3: TGCGCCAGCAGCCTACGACCCGGACTAGCGGGAGAAGAGACCCAGTACTTC. This translates into CASSLRPGLAGEETQYF. Full variable domain (rest looked up from reference TRBV5-1 and TRBJ2-5): KAGVTQTPRYLIKTRGQQVTLSCSPISGHRSVSWYQQTPGQGLQFLFEYFSETQRNKGNFPGRFSGRQFSNSRSEMNVSTLELGDSALYLCASSLRPGLAGEETQYFGPGTRLLVL.

The rearrangement joins TRBV18 to TRBJ2-1, with 8 positions matching TRBD1. Germline trimming cut 5 bases from V and 6 bases from J; bases unmatched to any gene: 9. Germline V gives CDR1 KGHSH, CDR2 LQKENI. This CDR3 region has 15 residues. The CDR3 sequence: CASSGEQGGSNEQFF. CDR3 sequence (DNA): TGTGCCAGCTCAGGGGAACAGGGGGGTTCCAATGAGCAGTTCTTC.

The V gene is TRBV3-1 (or the pseudogene TRBV3-2), the J gene TRBJ2-2, with 14 bases identical to TRBD2. J was trimmed by 5 bases and V by 6 bases; bases with no gene match: 8. Germline V gene sequence: CDR1 LGHDT, CDR2 YNNKEL (reference sequence). This CDR3 has 17 amino acids. For the CDR3, the DNA is TGTGCCAGCAGGCCTGGGACTAGCGGGAGTTGGACCGGGGAGCTGTTTTTT. Its protein product is CASRPGTSGSWTGELFF.

The chain carries TRBV5-6 and TRBJ2-7; 7 nucleotides align to TRBD1. The germline gives CDR1 SGHDT, CDR2 YYEEEE. The length of the CDR3 is 13 residues. The V gene end was trimmed by 5 bases and the J gene end by 2 bases; junction bases not matched to a gene: 4. CDR3 bases: TGTGCCAGCAGTCAAGGGGGCACCTACGAGCAGTACTTC. Its protein product is CASSQGGTYEQYF.

The V gene is TRBV28, the J gene TRBJ1-2, with TRBD1 identical over 9 bases. With V trimmed by 2 bases and J by 8 bases, 9 bases remained unmatched. The CDR3 spans 15 residues. Germline CDR1 is MDHEN and CDR2 is SYDVKM. The CDR3 DNA sequence: TGTGCCAGCAGTTTAAACAGGGGGCGCCAAGGCGGCTACACCTTC. It is translated as CASSLNRGRQGGYTF.

The CDR3 bases are TGCGCCAGCAGCGGACAGGGAGGTAACACCGGGGAGCTGTTTTTT. This encodes CASSGQGGNTGELFF. The chain couples TRBV5-1 to TRBJ2-2; TRBD1 matches 8 bases. Germline CDR1 reads SGHRS; CDR2 reads YFSETQ. The trim removed 4 bases at V and 2 bases at J, leaving 4 bases unmatched. The CDR3 has 15 amino acids.

This chain links TRBV10-3 with TRBJ2-1; 7 bases are a match to TRBD2. This CDR3 has 15 amino acids. Germline assignment: CDR1 ENHRY and CDR2 SYGVKD. V lost 4 bases, J lost 0 bases, and 3 bases stayed unmatched. The CDR3 coding sequence is TGTGCCATCAGTGGCGGGGGAGGCTCCTACAATGAGCAGTTCTTC. Its protein is CAISGGGGSYNEQFF.

The chain uses TRBV25-1 and TRBJ2-7; 9 nucleotides agree with TRBD2. Germline loops: CDR1 MGHDK, CDR2 SYGVNS. There are 16 residues in the CDR3. The ends lost 5 bases at V and 0 bases at J; junction bases unmatched: 8. CDR3 region: CASSTRTSGYSYEQYF. CDR3 coding DNA: TGTGCCAGCAGTACCCGAACTAGCGGGTACTCCTACGAGCAGTACTTC.

The rearrangement links TRBV10-1 to TRBJ2-2; 9 bases line up with TRBD2. Germline assignment: CDR1 WNHNN and CDR2 SYGVQD (reference sequence). This CDR3 comprises 21 residues. V shed 5 bases and J 1 base; nucleotides not matched to a gene: 20. CDR3 coding DNA: TGCGCCAGCAGTCCGTCCCTAGGATCTTCTAAGACTAGCGGGAACACCGGGGAGCTGTTTTTT. This gives the protein CASSPSLGSSKTSGNTGELFF.

This clone was seen a single time. The chain carries TRBV12-3 or TRBV12-4 and TRBJ2-7; tentatively, D is TRBD1 (6 bases). V was cut by 5 bases and J by 3 bases, with 8 bases left in between. The CDR3 extends over 12 amino acids. Here the CDR3 DNA reads TGTGCCAGCAGTGCACAGGGCTACGAGCAGTACTTC. Residues: CASSAQGYEQYF.

V usage is TRBV29-1 and J usage is TRBJ2-2; 10 bases match TRBD1. This CDR3 comprises 15 residues. Germline CDR1 is SQVTM and CDR2 is ANQGSEA. V was pared by 6 bases and J by 6 bases, with 10 bases of the junction left unmatched. CDR3 DNA sequence: TGCAGCGTCTATTTCCGACAGGGGGCCCCCGGGGAGCTGTTTTTT. Amino acid sequence: CSVYFRQGAPGELFF.

The V and J genes are TRBV10-3 and TRBJ1-2, with 8 bases matching TRBD1. The CDR3 length is 16 residues. CDR1 and CDR2 (germline): ENHRY, SYGVKD. The V gene end was trimmed by 5 bases and the J gene end by 6 bases; junction bases not matched to a gene: 14. The CDR3 loop reads CAISNSKPAQGDGYTF. CDR3 nucleotide sequence: TGTGCCATCAGTAATTCAAAACCTGCACAGGGGGATGGCTACACCTTC.

The CDR3 spells CASSPYTLAVLSLTGELFF. In DNA form, the CDR3 reads TGTGCCAGCAGCCCCTATACACTAGCGGTCCTCTCCCTCACCGGGGAGCTGTTTTTT. This chain uses TRBV3-1 (or the pseudogene TRBV3-2) with TRBJ2-2; 8 bases align to TRBD2. The V gene end was trimmed by 4 bases and the J gene end by 4 bases; junction bases not matched to a gene: 17. From germline, CDR1 is LGHDT and CDR2 YNNKEL (reference sequence). The CDR3 covers 19 residues.

The chain joins TRBV30 to TRBJ2-7, with 8 bases aligning to TRBD1. The J segment lost 4 bases and the V segment lost 0 bases, leaving 11 bases of the junction unmatched. Germline-derived CDR1 and CDR2 are GTSNPN and SVGIG (reference sequence). The CDR3 is 16 amino acids. The CDR3 coding sequence is TGTGCCTGGAGTGTCATTCCGACCCAGGGGGCATACGAGCAGTACTTC. Its translation is CAWSVIPTQGAYEQYF.

This chain links TRBV5-1 with TRBJ1-2; 9 bases align to TRBD1. Germline V gene sequence: CDR1 SGHRS, CDR2 YFSETQ. J was trimmed by 4 bases and V by 3 bases; bases with no gene match: 4. This CDR3 is 14 amino acids long. The chain's CDR3 is CASSSTGGLYGYTF. The CDR3 nucleotides are TGCGCCAGCAGCTCCACAGGGGGCCTCTATGGCTACACCTTC.

The V gene is TRBV7-2, the J gene TRBJ2-7; 10 positions agree with TRBD2. The CDR3 contains 15 residues. Germline V gene sequence: CDR1 SGHTA, CDR2 FQGNSA. J was trimmed by 0 bases and V by 4 bases; bases with no gene match: 3. The CDR3 nucleotides read TGTGCCAGCAGCTACGGACTAGCGGTCTCCTACGAGCAGTACTTC. Amino acid sequence: CASSYGLAVSYEQYF.

CDR3: CASSLDRRPRAEAFF. Written as DNA, the CDR3 is TGCGCCAGCAGCCTCGATAGGCGGCCGCGGGCTGAAGCTTTCTTT. The V and J genes are TRBV5-1 and TRBJ1-1; D is uncertain. CDR1 is SGHRS and CDR2 is YFSETQ in the germline V gene. The CDR3 has 15 amino acids. Trimming removed 4 bases from V and 6 bases from J, with 19 bases in between. Based on the CDR3 plus reference TRBV5-1 and TRBJ1-1, the full variable domain is KAGVTQTPRYLIKTRGQQVTLSCSPISGHRSVSWYQQTPGQGLQFLFEYFSETQRNKGNFPGRFSGRQFSNSRSEMNVSTLELGDSALYLCASSLDRRPRAEAFFGQGTRLTVV.

The chain recombines TRBV27 with TRBJ1-4; no firm D call. The CDR3 extends over 15 amino acids. The V end lost 6 bases, the J end lost 7 bases, and 18 bases lay between the germline ends. Germline CDR1 reads MNHEY; CDR2 reads SMNVEV (reference sequence). The DNA for the CDR3 is TGTGCCAGCAGCCCCCGGGTAGGGAGAGGTGAAAAACTGTTTTTT. Its translation is CASSPRVGRGEKLFF.

The chain carries TRBV2 and TRBJ2-2, with D perhaps matching TRBD1 (5 bases). The CDR3 is made up of 14 amino acids. Looked up from germline, CDR1 is SNHLY and CDR2 is FYNNEI. The V and J ends lost 7 bases and 6 bases respectively, with 15 bases between them. CDR3 sequence reads: CASKWQGTAGELFF. The CDR3 DNA follows: TGTGCCAGCAAGTGGCAGGGAACCGCCGGGGAGCTGTTTTTT.

The rearrangement uses TRBV28 and TRBJ1-3; D possibly corresponds to TRBD1 (6 bases). V lost 5 bases to trimming and J lost 1 base, with 12 bases between them. Germline CDR1 MDHEN, CDR2 SYDVKM. This CDR3 spans 15 amino acids. The CDR3 is CASSIQGRSGNTIYF. CDR3 nucleotides: TGTGCCAGCAGTATACAGGGACGGTCTGGAAACACCATATATTTT.

The chain couples TRBV27 to TRBJ1-2, with D hard to call. Looked up from germline, CDR1 is MNHEY and CDR2 is SMNVEV (reference sequence). The CDR3 length is 15 residues. V was pared by 6 bases and J by 0 bases, with 14 bases between. The CDR3 region has the DNA TGTGCCAGCAGCCCGACGCGTCTAGCTAACTATGGCTACACCTTC. This encodes CASSPTRLANYGYTF.

The chain links TRBV6-5 to TRBJ2-3, with TRBD2 identical over 14 bases. The CDR3 extends over 16 amino acids. The junction had 3 bases not matched to a gene; V was cut back by 0 bases and J by 7 bases. Germline-derived CDR1 and CDR2 are MNHEY and SVGAGI. The CDR3 region is CASSYSRTSGRNTQYF. Written as DNA, the CDR3 is TGTGCCAGCAGTTACTCTAGGACTAGCGGGAGGAATACGCAGTATTTT.